This T cell receptor beta chain was recorded in a study of T cells in tuberculosis. Findings and limits, study-wide: GEM motif frequencies gave roughly 65% accuracy; the GMM repertoire gave approximately 90%.

Regarding this clone: The antigen is not known.

Assay: immunoSEQ multiplex PCR; the TCRdb copy retains only in-frame clones and omits some. The sample lists some 40,000 clones; 95% were seen once. Sequences were obtained from PBMCs. The sequence derives from a donor aged 10 to 29 with latent tuberculosis or without tuberculosis infection.

CDR3 nucleotides: TGTGCCAGTAGGGCCGGGTCGAAAGGCTACACCTTC. Translation gives CASRAGSKGYTF. The rearrangement uses TRBV19 and TRBJ1-2, with unresolved D. V was clipped by 6 bases and J by 8 bases, with 13 bases between them. The CDR3 has 12 residues. CDR1 and CDR2 (germline): LNHDA, SQIVND (reference sequence).